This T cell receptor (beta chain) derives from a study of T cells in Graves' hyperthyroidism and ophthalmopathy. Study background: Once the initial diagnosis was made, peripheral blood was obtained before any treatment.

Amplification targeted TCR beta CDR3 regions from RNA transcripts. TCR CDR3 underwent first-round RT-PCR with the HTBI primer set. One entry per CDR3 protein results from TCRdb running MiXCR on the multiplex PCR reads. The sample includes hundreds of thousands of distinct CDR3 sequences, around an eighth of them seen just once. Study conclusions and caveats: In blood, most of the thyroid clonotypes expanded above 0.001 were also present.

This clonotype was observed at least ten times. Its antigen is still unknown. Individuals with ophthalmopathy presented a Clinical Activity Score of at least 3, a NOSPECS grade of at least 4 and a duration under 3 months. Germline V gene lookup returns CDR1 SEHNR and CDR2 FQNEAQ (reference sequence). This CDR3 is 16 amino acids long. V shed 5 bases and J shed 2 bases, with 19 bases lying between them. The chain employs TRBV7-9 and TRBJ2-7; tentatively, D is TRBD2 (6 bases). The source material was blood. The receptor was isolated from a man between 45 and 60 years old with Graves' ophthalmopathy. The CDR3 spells CASSPTLSGLTYEQYF. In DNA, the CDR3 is TGTGCCAGCAGCCCGACCCTTAGCGGCCTAACCTACGAGCAGTACTTC.